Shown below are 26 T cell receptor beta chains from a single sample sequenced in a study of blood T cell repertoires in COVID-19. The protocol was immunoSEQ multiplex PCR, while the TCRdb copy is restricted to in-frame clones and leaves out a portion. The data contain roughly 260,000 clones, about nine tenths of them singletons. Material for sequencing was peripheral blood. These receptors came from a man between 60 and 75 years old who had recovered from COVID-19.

CDR3 region: CASSPTAGFSYEQYF. The CDR3 DNA follows: TGCGCCAGCAGCCCCACGGCAGGCTTCTCCTACGAGCAGTACTTC. The chain uses TRBV5-1 and TRBJ2-7; D not certain. V was cut by 4 bases and J by 0 bases, with 14 bases left in between. Germline CDR1 is SGHRS and CDR2 is YFSETQ. This CDR3 is 15 amino acids long.

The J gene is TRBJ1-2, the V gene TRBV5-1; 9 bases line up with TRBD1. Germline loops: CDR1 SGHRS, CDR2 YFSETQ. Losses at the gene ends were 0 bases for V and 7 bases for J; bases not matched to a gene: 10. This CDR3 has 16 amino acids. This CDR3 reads CASSLAVWTGVGGYTF. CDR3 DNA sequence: TGCGCCAGCAGCTTGGCGGTGTGGACAGGGGTAGGTGGCTACACCTTC.

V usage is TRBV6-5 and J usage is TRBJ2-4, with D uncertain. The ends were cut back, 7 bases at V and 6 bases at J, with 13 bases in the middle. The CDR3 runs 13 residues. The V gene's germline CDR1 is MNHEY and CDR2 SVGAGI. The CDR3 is CASKESGRNIQYF. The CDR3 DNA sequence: TGTGCCAGCAAGGAGTCGGGTAGAAACATTCAGTACTTC.

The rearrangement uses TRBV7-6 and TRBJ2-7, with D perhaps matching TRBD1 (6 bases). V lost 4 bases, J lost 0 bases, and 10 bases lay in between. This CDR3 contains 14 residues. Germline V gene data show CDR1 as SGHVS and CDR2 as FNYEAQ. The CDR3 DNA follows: TGTGCCAGCAGCTCGCAGGGGAGCTCCTACGAGCAGTACTTC. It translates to CASSSQGSSYEQYF.

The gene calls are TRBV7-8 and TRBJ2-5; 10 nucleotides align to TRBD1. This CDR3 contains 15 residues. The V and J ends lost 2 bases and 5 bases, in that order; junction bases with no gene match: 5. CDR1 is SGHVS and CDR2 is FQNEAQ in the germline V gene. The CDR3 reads CASSLRQGAGETQYF. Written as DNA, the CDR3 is TGTGCCAGCAGCTTAAGACAGGGGGCTGGCGAGACCCAGTACTTC. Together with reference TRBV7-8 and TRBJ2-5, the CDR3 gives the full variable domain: GAGVSQSPRYKVAKRGQDVALRCDPISGHVSLFWYQQALGQGPEFLTYFQNEAQLDKSGLPSDRFFAERPEGSVSTLKIQRTQQEDSAVYLCASSLRQGAGETQYFGPGTRLLVL.

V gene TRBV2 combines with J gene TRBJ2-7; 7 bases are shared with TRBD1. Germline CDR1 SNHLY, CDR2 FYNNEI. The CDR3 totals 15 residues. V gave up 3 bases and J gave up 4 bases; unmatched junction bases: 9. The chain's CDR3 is CASSDYRGTIYEQYF. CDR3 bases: TGTGCCAGCAGTGATTACAGGGGAACAATATACGAGCAGTACTTC.

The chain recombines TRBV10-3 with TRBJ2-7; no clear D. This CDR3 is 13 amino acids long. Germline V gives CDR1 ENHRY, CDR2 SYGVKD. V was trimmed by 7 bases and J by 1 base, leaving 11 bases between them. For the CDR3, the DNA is TGTGCCATCAAACAGTCTTCTTCCTACGAGCAGTACTTC. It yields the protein CAIKQSSSYEQYF.

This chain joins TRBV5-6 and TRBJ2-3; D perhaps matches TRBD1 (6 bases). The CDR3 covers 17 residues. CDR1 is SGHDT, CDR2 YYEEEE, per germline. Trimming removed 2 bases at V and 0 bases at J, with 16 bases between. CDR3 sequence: CASSLNKGETSTDTQYF. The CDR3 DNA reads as TGTGCCAGCAGCTTAAATAAGGGGGAGACAAGCACAGATACGCAGTATTTT.

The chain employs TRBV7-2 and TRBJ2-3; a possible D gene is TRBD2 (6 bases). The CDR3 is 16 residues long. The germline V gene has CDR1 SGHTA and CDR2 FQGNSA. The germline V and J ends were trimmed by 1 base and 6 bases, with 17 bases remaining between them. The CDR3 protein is CASSLGLVPQIDTQYF. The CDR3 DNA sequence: TGTGCCAGCAGCTTAGGACTAGTCCCACAGATCGATACGCAGTATTTT.

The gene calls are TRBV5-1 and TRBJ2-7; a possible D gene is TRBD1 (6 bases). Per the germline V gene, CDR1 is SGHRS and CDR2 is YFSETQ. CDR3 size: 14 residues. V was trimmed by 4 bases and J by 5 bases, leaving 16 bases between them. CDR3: CASSPGQPKDEQYF. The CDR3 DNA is TGCGCCAGCAGCCCAGGACAGCCTAAGGACGAGCAGTACTTC.

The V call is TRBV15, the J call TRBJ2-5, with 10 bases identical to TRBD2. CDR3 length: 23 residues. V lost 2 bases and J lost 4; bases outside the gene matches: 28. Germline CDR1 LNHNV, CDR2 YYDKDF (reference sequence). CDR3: CATSRPRLSKTIAGGCLGETQYF. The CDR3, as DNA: TGTGCCACCAGCAGACCCCGCCTCTCTAAAACGATAGCGGGGGGTTGTTTGGGAGAGACCCAGTACTTC.

Here the CDR3 reads CASSLVSGQNGYTF. The CDR3 coding sequence is TGCGCCAGCAGCTTGGTATCGGGACAGAATGGCTACACCTTC. The gene calls are TRBV5-1 and TRBJ1-2, with TRBD1 matching over 7 bases. The germline V gene has CDR1 SGHRS and CDR2 YFSETQ. CDR3 size: 14 residues. V dropped 0 bases and J dropped 6; count of bases not matched to a gene: 5.

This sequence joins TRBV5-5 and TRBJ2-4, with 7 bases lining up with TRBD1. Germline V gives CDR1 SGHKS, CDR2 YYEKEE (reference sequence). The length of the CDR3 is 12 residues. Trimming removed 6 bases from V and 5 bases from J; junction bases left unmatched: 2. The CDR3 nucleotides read TGTGCCAGCAACGGACAGGAAAACATTCAGTACTTC. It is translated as CASNGQENIQYF.

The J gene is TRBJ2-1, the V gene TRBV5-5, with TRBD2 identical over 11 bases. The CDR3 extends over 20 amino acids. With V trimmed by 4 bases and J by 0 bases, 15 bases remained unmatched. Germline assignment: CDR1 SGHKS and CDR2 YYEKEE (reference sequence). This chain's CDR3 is CASSETIVAGGMSSYNEQFF. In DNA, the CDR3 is TGTGCCAGCAGCGAGACGATTGTAGCGGGGGGGATGAGCTCCTACAATGAGCAGTTCTTC. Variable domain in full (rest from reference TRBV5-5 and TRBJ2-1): DAGVTQSPTHLIKTRGQQVTLRCSPISGHKSVSWYQQVLGQGPQFIFQYYEKEERGRGNFPDRFSARQFPNYSSELNVNALLLGDSALYLCASSETIVAGGMSSYNEQFFGPGTRLTVL.

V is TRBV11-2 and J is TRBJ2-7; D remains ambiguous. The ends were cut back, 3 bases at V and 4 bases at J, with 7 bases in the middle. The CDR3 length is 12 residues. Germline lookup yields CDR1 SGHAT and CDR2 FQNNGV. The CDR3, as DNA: TGTGCCAGCAGCTTCGGTATATACGAGCAGTACTTC. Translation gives CASSFGIYEQYF.

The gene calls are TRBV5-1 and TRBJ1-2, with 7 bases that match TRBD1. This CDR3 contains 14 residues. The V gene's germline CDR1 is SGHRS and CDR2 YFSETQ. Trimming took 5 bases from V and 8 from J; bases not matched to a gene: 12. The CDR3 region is CASRSGQTSGGYTF. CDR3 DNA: TGCGCCAGCAGATCGGGACAGACCTCTGGGGGCTACACCTTC.

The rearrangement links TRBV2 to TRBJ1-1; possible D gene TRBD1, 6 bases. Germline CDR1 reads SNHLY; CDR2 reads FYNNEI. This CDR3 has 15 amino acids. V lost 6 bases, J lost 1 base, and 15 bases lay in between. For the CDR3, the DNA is TGTGCCAGCAGGTCGAACAGGGCGGGGAACACTGAAGCTTTCTTT. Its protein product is CASRSNRAGNTEAFF.

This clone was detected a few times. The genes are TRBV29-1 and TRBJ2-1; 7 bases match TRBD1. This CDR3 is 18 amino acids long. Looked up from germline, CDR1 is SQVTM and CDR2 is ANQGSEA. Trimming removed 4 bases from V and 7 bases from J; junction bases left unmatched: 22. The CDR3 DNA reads TGCAGCGTTGTTATTGGACTTCGGGCAACCGGGACAGCAAATGAGCAGTTCTTC. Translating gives CSVVIGLRATGTANEQFF.

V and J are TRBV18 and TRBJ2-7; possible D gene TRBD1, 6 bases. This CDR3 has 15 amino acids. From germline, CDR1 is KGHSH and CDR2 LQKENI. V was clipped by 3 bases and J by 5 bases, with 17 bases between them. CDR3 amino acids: CASSPLPAGVHEQYF. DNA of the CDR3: TGTGCCAGCTCACCTCTACCCGCAGGGGTCCACGAGCAGTACTTC.

The CDR3 reads CASSGTGGSTGELFF. CDR3 coding DNA: TGTGCCAGCAGCGGGACAGGGGGGAGCACCGGGGAGCTGTTTTTT. The V gene is TRBV11-3, the J gene TRBJ2-2; the match to TRBD1 covers 11 bases. The length of the CDR3 is 15 residues. V gave up 5 bases and J gave up 4 bases; unmatched junction bases: 3. The V gene's germline CDR1 is SGHNT and CDR2 YENEEA.

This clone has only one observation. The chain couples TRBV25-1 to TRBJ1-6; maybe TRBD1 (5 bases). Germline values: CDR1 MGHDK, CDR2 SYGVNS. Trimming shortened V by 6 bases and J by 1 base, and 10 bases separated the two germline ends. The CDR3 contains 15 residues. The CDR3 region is CASRGEGSYNSPLHF. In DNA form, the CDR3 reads TGTGCCAGCAGGGGGGAGGGATCCTATAATTCACCCCTCCACTTT.

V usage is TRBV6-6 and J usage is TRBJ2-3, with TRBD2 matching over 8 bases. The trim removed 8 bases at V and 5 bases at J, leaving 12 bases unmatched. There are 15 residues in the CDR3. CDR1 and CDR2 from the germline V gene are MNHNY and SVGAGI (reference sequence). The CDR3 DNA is TGTGCCAGCTCCCTGCGAAGCGGGGGAAAAGATACGCAGTATTTT. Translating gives CASSLRSGGKDTQYF.

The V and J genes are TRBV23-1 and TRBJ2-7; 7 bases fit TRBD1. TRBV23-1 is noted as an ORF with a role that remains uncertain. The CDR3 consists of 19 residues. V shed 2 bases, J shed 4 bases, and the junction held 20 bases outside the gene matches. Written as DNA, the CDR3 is TGCGCCAGCAGTCAACCCCGACAGGGTACGGGCCAGGCGACTTACGAGCAGTACTTC. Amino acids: CASSQPRQGTGQATYEQYF.

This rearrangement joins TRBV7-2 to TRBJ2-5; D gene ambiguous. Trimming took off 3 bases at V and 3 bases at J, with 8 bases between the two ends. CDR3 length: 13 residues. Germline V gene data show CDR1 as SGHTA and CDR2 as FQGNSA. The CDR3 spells CASSLAGKETQYF. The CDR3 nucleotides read TGTGCCAGCAGCTTGGCAGGAAAAGAGACCCAGTACTTC.

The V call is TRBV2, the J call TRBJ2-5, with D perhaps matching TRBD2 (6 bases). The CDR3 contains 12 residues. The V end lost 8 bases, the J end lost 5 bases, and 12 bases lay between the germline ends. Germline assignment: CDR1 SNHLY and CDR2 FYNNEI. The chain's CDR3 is CASGAGRETQYF. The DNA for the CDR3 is TGTGCCAGCGGGGCGGGACGGGAGACCCAGTACTTC.

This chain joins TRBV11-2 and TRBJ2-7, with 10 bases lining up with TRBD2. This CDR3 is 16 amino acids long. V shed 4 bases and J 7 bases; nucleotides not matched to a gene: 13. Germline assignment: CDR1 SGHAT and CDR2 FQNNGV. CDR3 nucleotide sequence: TGTGCCAGCAGCTGGCAAGCGGCTAGCGGGGGACGGGAGCAGTACTTC. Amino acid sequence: CASSWQAASGGREQYF.